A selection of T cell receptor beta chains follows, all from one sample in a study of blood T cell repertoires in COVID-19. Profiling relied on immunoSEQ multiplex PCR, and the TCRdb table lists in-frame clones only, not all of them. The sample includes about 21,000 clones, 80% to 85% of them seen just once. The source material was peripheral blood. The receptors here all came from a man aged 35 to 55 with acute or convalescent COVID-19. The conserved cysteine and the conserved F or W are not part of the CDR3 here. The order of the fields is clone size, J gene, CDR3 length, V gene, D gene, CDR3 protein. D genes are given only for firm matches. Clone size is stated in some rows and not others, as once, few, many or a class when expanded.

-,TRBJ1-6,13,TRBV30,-,ALGPMSSYNSPLH
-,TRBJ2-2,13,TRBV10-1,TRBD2,ASSVASGPTGELF
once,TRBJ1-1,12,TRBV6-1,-,ASSEWQENTEAF
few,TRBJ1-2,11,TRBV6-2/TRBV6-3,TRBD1,ASSLDRVYGYT
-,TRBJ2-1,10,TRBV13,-,ASSSERNEQF
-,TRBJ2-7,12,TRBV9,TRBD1,ASSPIQGAGEQY
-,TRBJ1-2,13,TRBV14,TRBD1,ASSRRQGLNYGYT
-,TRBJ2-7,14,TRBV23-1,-,ASSHPMGADSYEQY
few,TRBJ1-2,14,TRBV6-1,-,ASSEAHTGGLYGYT
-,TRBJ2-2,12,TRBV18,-,ASSPGRRTGELF
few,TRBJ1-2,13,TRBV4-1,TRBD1,ASSQAQGLRYGYT
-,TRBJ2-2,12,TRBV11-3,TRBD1,ASSGQGASGELF
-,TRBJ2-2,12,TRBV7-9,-,ASSRDLRGGELF
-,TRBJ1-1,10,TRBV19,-,ASSIGEGRAF
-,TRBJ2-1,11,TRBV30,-,AWTVGGLNEQF
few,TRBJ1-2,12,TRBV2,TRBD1,ASSEVSGGYGYT
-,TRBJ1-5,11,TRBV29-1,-,SVSDRSNQPQH
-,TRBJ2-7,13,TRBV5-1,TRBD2,ASSYLAGESREQY
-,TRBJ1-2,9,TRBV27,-,ASRGISGYT
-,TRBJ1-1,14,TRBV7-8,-,ASREGGLFYDTEAF
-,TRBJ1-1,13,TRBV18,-,ASSNAGTTGTEAF
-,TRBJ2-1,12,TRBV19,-,ASSIRTNRDEQF
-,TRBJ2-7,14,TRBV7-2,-,ASSLDPAGHGYEQY
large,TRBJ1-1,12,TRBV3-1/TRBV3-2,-,ASSQDLGGYDAF
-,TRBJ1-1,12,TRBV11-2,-,ASSSLRALTEAF
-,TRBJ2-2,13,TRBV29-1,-,SVEDLGARTGELF
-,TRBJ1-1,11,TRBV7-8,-,ASSEGGVTEAF
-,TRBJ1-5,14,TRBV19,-,ASSIVGTHSNQPQH
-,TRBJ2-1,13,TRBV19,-,ATKLRRGNYNEQF
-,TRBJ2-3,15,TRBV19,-,ASSALGGGRSTDTQY
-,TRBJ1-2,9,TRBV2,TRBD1,AGQGAGGYT
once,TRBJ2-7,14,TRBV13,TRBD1,ASSIRQGRNLYEQY
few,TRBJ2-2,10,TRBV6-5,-,ASRVSYGELF
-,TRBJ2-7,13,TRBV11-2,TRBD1,ASSSRDRGRWEQY
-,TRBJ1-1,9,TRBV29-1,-,SAAVNTEAF
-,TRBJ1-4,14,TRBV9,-,ASSARIERRGEKLF
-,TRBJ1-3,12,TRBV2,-,ARSDASSGNTIY
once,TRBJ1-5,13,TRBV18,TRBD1,ASSDRVTSNQPQH
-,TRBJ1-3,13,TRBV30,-,AWSVRGARGNTIY
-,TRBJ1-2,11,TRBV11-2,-,ASSLGRAYGYT
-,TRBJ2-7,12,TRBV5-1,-,ASSLGHSSYEQY
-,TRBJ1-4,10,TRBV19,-,ASSGVTEKLF
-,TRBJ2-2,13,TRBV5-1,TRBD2,ASRAGEYNTGELF
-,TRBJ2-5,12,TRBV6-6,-,ASSYGQPKETQY